This TCR beta chain was retrieved from a study of beta chain features in type 1 diabetes. General study findings and limits: In every one of the four CD4+ subsets, TCRB CDR3s were moderately but significantly shorter in Type 1 diabetes patients. A closer apparent resemblance between naive, central memory and Treg TCRB repertoires was seen in patients than in healthy donors. More deletions and fewer insertions at VDJ junctions were found in patients with type 1 diabetes.

Points on this clone: The antigen is not known.

Germline V gives CDR1 KGHSH, CDR2 LQKENI. The CDR3 loop spans 14 amino acids. With 3 bases removed from V and 1 base from J, the gap between germline ends came to 9 bases. Every sorted population was more than 98% pure. Sequencing targeted expressed TCRB transcripts, as all isolated RNA had been reverse transcribed. Profiling relied on immunoSEQ multiplex PCR, and the TCRdb table lists in-frame clones only, not all of them. The data show more than 300,000 clones, 8.5% to 10% seen once. The chain recombines TRBV18 with TRBJ1-1; D is uncertain. This clonotype originated in a man aged 25 to 45 with type 1 diabetes. Sequencing was performed on central memory CD4+ T cells from blood. The CDR3 sequence is CASSPASANTEAFF. In DNA form, the CDR3 reads TGTGCCAGCTCACCGGCGAGTGCGAACACTGAAGCTTTCTTT. Based on the CDR3 plus reference TRBV18 and TRBJ1-1, the full variable domain is NAGVMQNPRHLVRRRGQEARLRCSPMKGHSHVYWYRQLPEEGLKFMVYLQKENIIDESGMPKERFSAEFPKEGPSILRIQQVVRGDSAAYFCASSPASANTEAFFGQGTRLTVV.